The 10 T cell receptor beta chains given below trace back to one sample, sequenced in a study of cytomegalovirus exposure and HLA in healthy donors. PCR involved 60 Vbeta and 13 Jbeta primers. Profiling relied on immunoSEQ multiplex PCR, and the TCRdb table lists in-frame clones only, not all of them. The data show more than 95,000 clones, over 75% seen once. Sample: PBMCs. Receptors originate from a man in his 60s in good health and CMV-seropositive.

The V and J genes are TRBV19 and TRBJ2-1; TRBD1 matches 10 bases. The CDR3 totals 17 residues. The V segment lost 7 bases and the J segment 0 bases; nucleotides outside the gene matches: 9. The germline CDR1 and CDR2 sequences are LNHDA and SQIVND (reference sequence). The CDR3 region is CASKDRGLSSSYNEQFF. As DNA, the CDR3 is TGTGCCAGTAAAGACAGGGGGCTATCGAGCTCCTACAATGAGCAGTTCTTC.

V and J are TRBV28 and TRBJ2-2; TRBD1 is a possible D gene (7 bases). V was cut by 10 bases and J by 2 bases, with 20 bases left in between. Per germline, CDR1 MDHEN and CDR2 SYDVKM. This CDR3 spans 16 amino acids. The CDR3 DNA follows: TGTGCCACCGCGATCGGAGGGGGCTCTAACACCGGGGAGCTGTTTTTT. It yields the protein CATAIGGGSNTGELFF.

V gene TRBV5-5 combines with J gene TRBJ1-4; D ambiguous. Trimming shortened V by 2 bases and J by 3 bases, and 17 bases separated the two germline ends. Per germline, CDR1 SGHKS and CDR2 YYEKEE (reference sequence). The CDR3 runs 17 residues. In nucleotides, the CDR3 is TGTGCCAGCAGCTTCGTTTTATCAGAAACCTCTAATGAAAAACTGTTTTTT. Translation gives CASSFVLSETSNEKLFF. Variable domain in full (rest from reference TRBV5-5 and TRBJ1-4): DAGVTQSPTHLIKTRGQQVTLRCSPISGHKSVSWYQQVLGQGPQFIFQYYEKEERGRGNFPDRFSARQFPNYSSELNVNALLLGDSALYLCASSFVLSETSNEKLFFGSGTQLSVL.

The sample holds a few counts of this clone. The rearrangement uses TRBV6-4 and TRBJ2-7; 12 nucleotides line up with TRBD2. V was clipped by 6 bases and J by 6 bases; unmatched bases: 0. The germline V gene has CDR1 MRHNA and CDR2 SNTAGT. The CDR3 loop spans 12 amino acids. CDR3 DNA: TGTGCCAGCAGGGGACTAGCGGGCGAGCAGTACTTC. This sequence encodes CASRGLAGEQYF.

The V and J genes are TRBV6-1 and TRBJ2-7, with D tentatively TRBD2 (5 bases). Germline V CDR1 and CDR2: MNHNS, SASEGT. The CDR3 has 15 amino acids. The V end lost 7 bases, the J end lost 4 bases, and 20 bases lay between the germline ends. DNA of the CDR3: TGTGCCAGCAAGACTAACCCCTCAGAGGTTTACGAGCAGTACTTC. Translated, it gives CASKTNPSEVYEQYF.

The chain employs TRBV28 and TRBJ1-5, with unresolved D. V was clipped by 5 bases and J by 0 bases, with 14 bases between them. This CDR3 is 16 amino acids long. Germline V CDR1 and CDR2: MDHEN, SYDVKM. The CDR3 DNA follows: TGTGCCAGCAGTCCCGCGGGTGGAGATAGCAATCAGCCCCAGCATTTT. It encodes CASSPAGGDSNQPQHF. Combining the CDR3 with reference TRBV28 and TRBJ1-5 gives the whole variable domain DVKVTQSSRYLVKRTGEKVFLECVQDMDHENMFWYRQDPGLGLRLIYFSYDVKMKEKGDIPEGYSVSREKKERFSLILESASTNQTSMYLCASSPAGGDSNQPQHFGDGTRLSIL.

This rearrangement joins TRBV11-2 to TRBJ2-2; 12 nucleotides line up with TRBD2. CDR3 length equals 16 residues. The germline gives CDR1 SGHAT, CDR2 FQNNGV. V gave up 5 bases and J gave up 7 bases; unmatched junction bases: 8. This CDR3 is CASSLLAGGNIGELFF. CDR3 nucleotides: TGTGCCAGCAGCCTGCTAGCGGGGGGGAATATCGGGGAGCTGTTTTTT.

This chain links TRBV6-1 with TRBJ2-3; D may be TRBD2 (6 bases). V dropped 4 bases and J dropped 2 bases, with 10 bases sitting between them. Germline assignment: CDR1 MNHNS and CDR2 SASEGT. This CDR3 contains 14 residues. The CDR3 sequence: CASSVGLLTDTQYF. Written as DNA, the CDR3 is TGTGCCAGCAGTGTGGGACTTCTCACAGATACGCAGTATTTT.

The chain uses TRBV4-2 and TRBJ2-1; D is unresolved. The CDR3 loop spans 15 amino acids. The V and J ends lost 0 bases and 10 bases respectively, with 16 bases between them. Germline V gene data show CDR1 as LGHNA and CDR2 as YNFKEQ. The CDR3 region has the DNA TGTGCCAGCAGCCAAGAACCGGGTACCGGTCGCGAGCAGTTCTTC. This translates into CASSQEPGTGREQFF.

The chain has TRBV28 and TRBJ1-5; TRBD1 matches 7 bases. CDR1 is MDHEN, CDR2 SYDVKM, per germline. V shed 3 bases and J 2 bases; nucleotides not matched to a gene: 7. The CDR3 extends over 16 amino acids. CDR3 in amino acids: CASSFQRGLGNQPQHF. The DNA for the CDR3 is TGTGCCAGCAGTTTTCAGAGGGGGCTAGGCAATCAGCCCCAGCATTTT.